The 5 T cell receptor beta chains below were found in one sample sequenced in a study of T cell changes during pregnancy in multiple sclerosis. Assay used: immunoSEQ multiplex PCR; TCRdb lists only in-frame clones, some missing. The table records approximately 100,000 clones, about 90% of them present only once. This material consisted of peripheral blood, taken after pregnancy. The receptors here all came from a female donor with multiple sclerosis, enrolled in a pregnancy study.

The chain has TRBV11-2 and TRBJ2-2, with 7 positions matching TRBD2. CDR1 and CDR2 from the germline V gene are SGHAT and FQNNGV. This CDR3 has 16 residues. The V segment lost 1 base and the J segment 2 bases; nucleotides outside the gene matches: 4. For the CDR3, the DNA is TGTGCCAGCAGCTTAGCTAGCGGCAGTAACACCGGGGAGCTGTTTTTT. This translates into CASSLASGSNTGELFF.

The rearrangement uses TRBV18 and TRBJ2-7, with 7 bases that match TRBD1. This CDR3 region has 12 residues. Germline V gene lookup returns CDR1 KGHSH and CDR2 LQKENI. The junction had 3 bases not matched to a gene; V was cut back by 3 bases and J by 7 bases. CDR3 in DNA: TGTGCCAGCTCACCGACAGGGTCGGAGCAGTACTTC. Its translation is CASSPTGSEQYF. Full variable domain (remainder filled in from reference TRBV18 and TRBJ2-7): NAGVMQNPRHLVRRRGQEARLRCSPMKGHSHVYWYRQLPEEGLKFMVYLQKENIIDESGMPKERFSAEFPKEGPSILRIQQVVRGDSAAYFCASSPTGSEQYFGPGTRLTVT.

This chain joins TRBV4-2 and TRBJ1-2; D might be TRBD1 (5 bases). Germline V gene data show CDR1 as LGHNA and CDR2 as YNFKEQ. V gave up 0 bases and J gave up 0 bases, with 11 bases separating them. This CDR3 is built from 16 residues. CDR3 nucleotide sequence: TGTGCCAGCAGCCAAGATTCTGGACACCCTAACTATGGCTACACCTTC. Protein product: CASSQDSGHPNYGYTF.

This chain connects TRBV27 to TRBJ1-6, with D perhaps TRBD1 (6 bases). V was pared by 5 bases and J by 9 bases, with 20 bases between. This CDR3 spans 16 amino acids. The germline gives CDR1 MNHEY, CDR2 SMNVEV (reference sequence). The CDR3: CASSMVPTRGVSPLHF. CDR3 nucleotide sequence: TGTGCCAGCAGTATGGTACCGACCAGGGGCGTTTCACCCCTCCACTTT.

V usage is TRBV2 and J usage is TRBJ2-5; TRBD2 is a possible D gene (6 bases). Germline V gene data show CDR1 as SNHLY and CDR2 as FYNNEI. The germline V and J ends were trimmed by 4 bases and 1 base, with 10 bases remaining between them. The CDR3 extends over 14 amino acids. Written as DNA, the CDR3 is TGTGCCAGCAGTGGGGGACTGATCCAAGAGACCCAGTACTTC. Its translation: CASSGGLIQETQYF.